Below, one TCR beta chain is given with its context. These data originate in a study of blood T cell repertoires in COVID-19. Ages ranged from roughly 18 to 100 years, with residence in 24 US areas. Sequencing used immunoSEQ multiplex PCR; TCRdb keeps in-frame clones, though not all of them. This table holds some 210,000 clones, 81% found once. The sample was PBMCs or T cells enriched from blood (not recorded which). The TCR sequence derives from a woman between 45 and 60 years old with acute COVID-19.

The CDR3 region is CASSYDGTSLAKNIQYF. As DNA, the CDR3 is TGTGCCAGCAGTTATGACGGGACTAGTCTAGCCAAAAACATTCAGTACTTC. The J gene is TRBJ2-4, the V gene TRBV6-2 or TRBV6-3, with TRBD2 identical over 8 bases. V lost 3 bases, J lost 0 bases, and 7 bases stayed unmatched. Germline assignment: CDR1 MNHEY and CDR2 SVGEGT. The CDR3 sequence is 17 residues long.